Below are 22 T cell receptor beta chains sequenced from a single sample in a study of T-cell memory formation after mild COVID-19. TCRdb ran MiXCR on the 5' RACE reads and lists one entry per CDR3 protein. The sample lists some 300,000 distinct CDR3 sequences; around 20% were seen once. Sequenced sample: PBMCs or a T cell subset sorted from them (not recorded which). The receptors stem from a man aged 18-30 years who had mild COVID-19 (a few samples of this study predate the infection). Cell type and time point are not known.

This clonotype was counted between two and nine times. V gene TRBV11-2 combines with J gene TRBJ2-2, with a possible D match to TRBD2 (6 bases). The length of the CDR3 is 17 residues. Trimming took off 3 bases at V and 4 bases at J, with 18 bases between the two ends. The germline gives CDR1 SGHAT, CDR2 FQNNGV. For the CDR3, the DNA is TGTGCCAGCAGCTTGGGGAGGCCCCAAAGGGCCACCGGGGAGCTGTTTTTT. Protein product: CASSLGRPQRATGELFF.

A few counts support this clonotype. The rearrangement uses TRBV5-1 and TRBJ1-1, with D tentatively TRBD1 (5 bases). V was pared by 0 bases and J by 1 base, with 13 bases between. Germline values: CDR1 SGHRS, CDR2 YFSETQ. CDR3 length: 16 residues. CDR3 DNA sequence: TGCGCCAGCAGCTTGGCCGGGGGAAGAGCGAACACTGAAGCTTTCTTT. It yields the protein CASSLAGGRANTEAFF.

This chain uses TRBV6-1 with TRBJ1-2, with a tentative D call TRBD1 (6 bases). The V gene's germline CDR1 is MNHNS and CDR2 SASEGT. Trimming shortened V by 4 bases and J by 8 bases, and 20 bases separated the two germline ends. The CDR3 runs 15 residues. The CDR3 protein is CASSGPPSGAWGYTF. Written as DNA, the CDR3 is TGTGCCAGCAGTGGCCCTCCATCAGGGGCGTGGGGCTACACCTTC.

This clonotype was seen ten or more times. The chain joins TRBV27 to TRBJ2-5; 7 bases agree with TRBD2. The CDR3 contains 13 residues. From germline, CDR1 is MNHEY and CDR2 SMNVEV (reference sequence). J was trimmed by 4 bases and V by 5 bases; bases with no gene match: 4. The CDR3 loop reads CASSRVAGETQYF. The DNA of the CDR3 is TGTGCCAGCAGTCGAGTAGCGGGAGAGACCCAGTACTTC.

The sample holds a few counts of this clonotype. This CDR3 is CASSLTDGFHNYGYTF. For the CDR3, the DNA is TGTGCCAGCAGCCTGACGGACGGATTCCATAACTATGGCTACACCTTC. The V gene is TRBV5-6, the J gene TRBJ1-2; D gene unclear. CDR3 length equals 16 residues. V was pared by 4 bases and J by 1 base, with 17 bases between. Germline values: CDR1 SGHDT, CDR2 YYEEEE.

This clonotype occurred a few times. The chain carries TRBV4-1 and TRBJ2-7; D ambiguous. The CDR3 totals 15 residues. Trimming shortened V by 0 bases and J by 0 bases, and 9 bases separated the two germline ends. Germline values: CDR1 MGHRA, CDR2 YSYEKL. The CDR3 region is CASSQEVGSSYEQYV. The CDR3 region has the DNA TGCGCCAGCAGCCAAGAGGTTGGGTCCTCCTACGAGCAGTACGTC.

The rearrangement joins TRBV9 to TRBJ1-2; no definite D call. Germline V CDR1 and CDR2: SGDLS, YYNGEE. The CDR3 loop spans 16 amino acids. The germline V and J ends were trimmed by 0 bases and 1 base, with 13 bases remaining between them. The CDR3 nucleotides read TGTGCCAGCAGCGTAGATTACGGCAGAATTAACTATGGCTACACCTTC. It translates to CASSVDYGRINYGYTF.

V gene TRBV6-1 combines with J gene TRBJ1-6; D is perhaps TRBD1 (5 bases). The germline V gene has CDR1 MNHNS and CDR2 SASEGT. CDR3 size: 15 residues. V dropped 3 bases and J dropped 3 bases, with 9 bases sitting between them. The CDR3 spells CASSDGTVYNSPLHF. Here the CDR3 DNA reads TGTGCCAGCAGTGACGGGACGGTCTATAATTCACCCCTCCACTTT.

The chain carries TRBV5-5 and TRBJ2-2, with D possibly TRBD1 on 6 matching bases. Trimming took 0 bases from V and 5 from J, leaving 11 bases between them. In germline, CDR1 is SGHKS, CDR2 YYEKEE (reference sequence). There are 15 residues in the CDR3. In DNA form, the CDR3 reads TGTGCCAGCAGCTTGGTACAGGGTGGAACCGGGGAGCTGTTTTTT. This codes for CASSLVQGGTGELFF.

The chain is built from TRBV6-6 and TRBJ1-2, with 7 bases lining up with TRBD1. Germline assignment: CDR1 MNHNY and CDR2 SVGAGI (reference sequence). Trimming took 7 bases from V and 1 from J; bases not matched to a gene: 12. The CDR3 sequence is 16 residues long. The CDR3 protein is CASIQKQGTYNYGYTF. DNA of the CDR3: TGTGCCAGCATCCAAAAACAGGGGACCTATAACTATGGCTACACCTTC.

This sequence joins TRBV18 and TRBJ2-5; D not resolved. Trimming stripped 2 bases from V and 7 bases from J, with 11 bases between. The CDR3 has 13 amino acids. Per germline, CDR1 KGHSH and CDR2 LQKENI. The CDR3 sequence is CASSPSPLGTQYF. CDR3 DNA: TGTGCCAGCTCACCAAGCCCATTGGGGACCCAGTACTTC.

The genes are TRBV7-9 and TRBJ2-7, with 8 bases that match TRBD1. Germline V gene lookup returns CDR1 SEHNR and CDR2 FQNEAQ (reference sequence). V was pared by 4 bases and J by 4 bases, with 6 bases of the junction left unmatched. The CDR3 spans 14 residues. The CDR3 here is CASSWADREYEQYF. The CDR3 DNA reads TGTGCCAGCAGCTGGGCGGACAGGGAATACGAGCAGTACTTC.

The chain recombines TRBV20-1 with TRBJ2-3, with 8 bases that match TRBD2. The CDR3 has 14 amino acids. Germline CDR1 DFQATT, CDR2 SNEGSKA (reference sequence). V gave up 1 base and J gave up 6 bases; unmatched junction bases: 6. The CDR3 sequence is CSARGEAGVDTQYF. The DNA of the CDR3 is TGCAGTGCTAGAGGAGAAGCGGGGGTTGATACGCAGTATTTT.

This clonotype was picked up a small number of times. The chain employs TRBV2 and TRBJ2-1; 13 bases are shared with TRBD2. V was clipped by 4 bases and J by 0 bases; unmatched bases: 6. Germline values: CDR1 SNHLY, CDR2 FYNNEI. This CDR3 has 18 amino acids. The CDR3 is CASSVGLAGVSSYNEQFF. CDR3 sequence (DNA): TGTGCCAGCAGTGTTGGACTAGCGGGGGTGAGCTCCTACAATGAGCAGTTCTTC.

This chain links TRBV7-8 with TRBJ1-1; D possibly corresponds to TRBD1 (6 bases). Deletions cut 1 base from V and 4 bases from J, with 13 bases between. Germline CDR1 SGHVS, CDR2 FQNEAQ. This CDR3 region has 15 residues. CDR3 nucleotide sequence: TGTGCCAGCAGCTTAGTGACAGGTGGGGTCACTGAAGCTTTCTTT. Protein sequence: CASSLVTGGVTEAFF.

V usage is TRBV2 and J usage is TRBJ2-1; 9 bases line up with TRBD2. Germline V lookup: CDR1 SNHLY, CDR2 FYNNEI. Unmatched junction bases numbered 10, after V lost 4 bases and J lost 6 bases. The CDR3 has 16 residues. The CDR3 DNA reads TGTGCCAGCAGTGGATCGGCGGGGGGGCCTTTCAATGAGCAGTTCTTC. Protein sequence: CASSGSAGGPFNEQFF.

The genes are TRBV7-2 and TRBJ1-3; perhaps TRBD1 as D (6 bases). Germline CDR1 is SGHTA and CDR2 is FQGNSA. V was pared by 2 bases and J by 3 bases, with 14 bases between. This CDR3 contains 16 residues. This CDR3 is CASSLWFQGSGNTIYF. The CDR3, as DNA: TGTGCCAGCAGCTTATGGTTTCAGGGGAGTGGAAACACCATATATTTT.

This clonotype was counted only a few times. The genes are TRBV5-5 and TRBJ2-1, with TRBD2 matching 10 bases. The germline gives CDR1 SGHKS, CDR2 YYEKEE (reference sequence). The CDR3 length is 13 residues. V dropped 3 bases and J dropped 9; count of bases not matched to a gene: 3. CDR3 sequence reads: CASSSGLAIEQFF. The CDR3 DNA reads TGTGCCAGCAGCTCGGGACTAGCGATTGAGCAGTTCTTC.

This clonotype was seen only a few times. This chain links TRBV9 with TRBJ1-1; TRBD1 matches at 7 bases. The CDR3 extends over 16 amino acids. CDR1 SGDLS and CDR2 YYNGEE come from the germline V gene. V lost 4 bases, J lost 0 bases, and 9 bases stayed unmatched. This CDR3 reads CASSSSGTAMNTEAFF. The CDR3 DNA reads TGTGCCAGCAGCTCCTCCGGGACAGCCATGAACACTGAAGCTTTCTTT.

A few counts support this clonotype. The V gene is TRBV7-2, the J gene TRBJ2-1, with D tentatively TRBD2 (5 bases). The V gene lost 5 bases and the J gene lost 6 bases, with 14 bases spanning the gap. This CDR3 comprises 14 residues. CDR1 and CDR2 from the germline V gene are SGHTA and FQGNSA. CDR3 loop: CASSPGGGPNEQFF. Here the CDR3 DNA reads TGTGCCAGCAGCCCCGGAGGAGGACCCAATGAGCAGTTCTTC. Drawing the rest from reference TRBV7-2 and TRBJ2-1, the complete variable domain is GAGVSQSPSNKVTEKGKDVELRCDPISGHTALYWYRQSLGQGLEFLIYFQGNSAPDKSGLPSDRFSAERTGGSVSTLTIQRTQQEDSAVYLCASSPGGGPNEQFFGPGTRLTVL.

V gene TRBV7-9 combines with J gene TRBJ2-2, with TRBD1 as a possible D gene (6 bases). The germline gives CDR1 SEHNR, CDR2 FQNEAQ (reference sequence). V dropped 3 bases and J dropped 0 bases, with 11 bases sitting between them. This CDR3 region has 16 residues. Here the CDR3 DNA reads TGTGCCAGCAGCTTGCCGGCAGGGGCGAACACCGGGGAGCTGTTTTTT. Translation: CASSLPAGANTGELFF.

This clonotype has just a few counts. The V call is TRBV11-2, the J call TRBJ2-3; possible D gene TRBD2, 5 bases. CDR3 length: 14 residues. The germline V and J ends were trimmed by 5 bases and 5 bases, with 14 bases remaining between them. Looked up from germline, CDR1 is SGHAT and CDR2 is FQNNGV. CDR3 sequence: CASSRPSEGDTQYF. The CDR3 coding sequence is TGTGCCAGCAGCCGCCCGTCCGAGGGAGATACGCAGTATTTT.